A selection of T cell receptor beta chains follows, all from one sample in a study of blood T cells in healthy people across ages. Each CDR3 protein gets one entry after TCRdb re-called the 5' RACE reads with MiXCR. The sample yields roughly 2 million distinct CDR3 sequences, 49% seen once. Source material: blood. These receptors came from a woman in her thirties or forties in good health. The CDR3 runs from the conserved cysteine through the conserved F or W. D genes are given only for firm matches. Size tells how often a clone was seen (once, few, many) or the class of an expanded clone, and some rows leave it out.

D	size	length	V	J	CDR3	DNA
-	-	18	TRBV6-2/TRBV6-3	TRBJ1-2	CASSFNGREVSGAGGYTF	TGTGCCAGCAGTTTCAACGGGAGAGAGGTGAGCGGGGCAGGAGGCTACACCTTC
-	-	16	TRBV7-8	TRBJ1-1	CASSLDYPDRGTEAFF	TGTGCCAGCAGCTTAGACTACCCCGACAGAGGAACTGAAGCTTTCTTT
TRBD1	-	15	TRBV5-1	TRBJ2-5	CASSLSNRGLETQYF	TGCGCCAGCAGCTTGTCCAACAGGGGGCTGGAGACCCAGTACTTC
-	once	14	TRBV18	TRBJ1-2	CASSPARGGYGYTF	TGTGCCAGCTCACCGGCCAGGGGAGGCTATGGCTACACCTTC
-	once	14	TRBV6-2/TRBV6-3	TRBJ2-2	CASRRQTNTGELFF	TGTGCCAGCAGGCGACAGACGAACACCGGGGAGCTGTTTTTT
-	-	14	TRBV20-1	TRBJ1-5	CSAIQGSGNQPQHF	TGCAGTGCAATACAGGGATCGGGCAATCAGCCCCAGCATTTT
-	-	14	TRBV9	TRBJ2-5	CASSVGGTSGTQYF	TGTGCCAGCAGCGTAGGGGGGACATCGGGGACCCAGTACTTC
-	-	16	TRBV6-2/TRBV6-3	TRBJ2-6	CTSSYLGPSGANVLTF	TGTACCAGCAGTTACCTCGGGCCCTCTGGGGCCAACGTCCTGACTTTC
TRBD2	-	14	TRBV5-6	TRBJ2-7	CASSLGTSNYEQYF	TGTGCCAGCAGCTTGGGGACTAGCAACTACGAGCAGTACTTC
-	-	16	TRBV14	TRBJ1-6	CASSQQSTGSNSPLHF	TGTGCCAGCAGCCAACAAAGTACAGGGTCAAATTCACCCCTCCACTTT
-	-	15	TRBV25-1	TRBJ2-1	CASSEPGRGAHEQFF	TGTGCCAGCAGTGAGCCCGGTCGGGGGGCTCATGAGCAGTTCTTC
-	few	13	TRBV7-2	TRBJ2-7	CASSRSQSYEQYF	TGTGCCAGCAGCCGATCACAGAGCTACGAGCAGTACTTC
-	few	16	TRBV6-2/TRBV6-3	TRBJ1-4	CASSYGVGLEDEKLFF	TGTGCCAGCAGTTACGGTGTCGGCTTGGAGGATGAAAAACTGTTTTTT
-	-	12	TRBV4-2	TRBJ1-2	CASSQMGDGYTF	TGTGCCAGTAGCCAAATGGGGGATGGCTACACCTTC
TRBD1	-	15	TRBV6-2/TRBV6-3	TRBJ1-2	CASSTFRQGRHGYTF	TGTGCCAGCAGCACTTTCCGACAGGGACGGCATGGCTACACCTTC
TRBD1	-	15	TRBV27	TRBJ2-7	CASSEGTGGSYEQYF	TGTGCCAGCAGTGAAGGGACAGGGGGATCCTACGAGCAGTACTTC